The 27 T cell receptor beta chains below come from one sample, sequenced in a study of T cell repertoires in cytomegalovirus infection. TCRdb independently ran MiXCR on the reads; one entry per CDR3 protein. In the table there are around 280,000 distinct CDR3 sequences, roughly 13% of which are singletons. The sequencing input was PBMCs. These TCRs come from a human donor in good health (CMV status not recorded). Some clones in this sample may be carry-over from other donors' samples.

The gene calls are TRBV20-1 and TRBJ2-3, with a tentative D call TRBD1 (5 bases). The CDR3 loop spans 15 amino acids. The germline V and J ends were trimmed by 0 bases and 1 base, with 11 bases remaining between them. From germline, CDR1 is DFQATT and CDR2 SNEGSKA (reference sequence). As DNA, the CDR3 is TGCAGTGCTAGAGATCAGGGCCGAGGCACAGATACGCAGTATTTT. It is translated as CSARDQGRGTDTQYF.

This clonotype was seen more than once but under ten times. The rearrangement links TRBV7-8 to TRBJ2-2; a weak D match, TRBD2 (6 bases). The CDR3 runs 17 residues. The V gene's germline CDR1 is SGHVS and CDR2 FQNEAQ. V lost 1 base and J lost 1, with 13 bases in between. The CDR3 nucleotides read TGTGCCAGCAGCTTAGATCAGGGAGGCATGAACACCGGGGAGCTGTTTTTT. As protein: CASSLDQGGMNTGELFF.

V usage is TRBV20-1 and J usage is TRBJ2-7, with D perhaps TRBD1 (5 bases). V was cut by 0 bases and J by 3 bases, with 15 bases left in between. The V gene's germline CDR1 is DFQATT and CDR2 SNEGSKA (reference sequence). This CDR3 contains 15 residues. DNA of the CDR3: TGCAGTGCTAGAGATAGAACCGCCAGGGTCTACGAGCAGTACTTC. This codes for CSARDRTARVYEQYF.

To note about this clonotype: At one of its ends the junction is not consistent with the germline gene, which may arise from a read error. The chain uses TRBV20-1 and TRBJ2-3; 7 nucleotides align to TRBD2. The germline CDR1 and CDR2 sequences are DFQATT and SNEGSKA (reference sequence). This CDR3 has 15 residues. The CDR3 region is CSARGRGSVTDTQYF. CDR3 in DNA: TGCAGTGCGAGAGGCCGCGGGAGCGTCACAGATACGCAGTATTTT.

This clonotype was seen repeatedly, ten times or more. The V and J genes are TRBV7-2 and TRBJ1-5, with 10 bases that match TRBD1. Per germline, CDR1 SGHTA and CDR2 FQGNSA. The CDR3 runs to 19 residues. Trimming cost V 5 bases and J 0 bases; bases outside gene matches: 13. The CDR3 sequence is CASSGQEGQGPYSNQPQHF. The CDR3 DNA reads TGTGCCAGCAGCGGCCAAGAGGGACAGGGGCCCTATAGCAATCAGCCCCAGCATTTT.

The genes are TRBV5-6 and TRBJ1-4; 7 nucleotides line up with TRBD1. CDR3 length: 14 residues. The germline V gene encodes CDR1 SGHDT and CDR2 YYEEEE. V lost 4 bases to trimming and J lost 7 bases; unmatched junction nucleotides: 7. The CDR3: CASSPTGRGEKLFF. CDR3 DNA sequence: TGTGCCAGCAGCCCGACAGGGAGGGGTGAAAAACTGTTTTTT. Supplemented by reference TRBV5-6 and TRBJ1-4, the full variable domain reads DAGVTQSPTHLIKTRGQQVTLRCSPKSGHDTVSWYQQALGQGPQFIFQYYEEEERQRGNFPDRFSGHQFPNYSSELNVNALLLGDSALYLCASSPTGRGEKLFFGSGTQLSVL.

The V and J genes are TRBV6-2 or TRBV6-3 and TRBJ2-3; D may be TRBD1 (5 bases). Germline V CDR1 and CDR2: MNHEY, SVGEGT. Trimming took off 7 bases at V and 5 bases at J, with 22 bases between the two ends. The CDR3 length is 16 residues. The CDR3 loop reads CASTKGPRTAQDTQYF. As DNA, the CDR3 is TGTGCCAGCACCAAGGGGCCTCGGACCGCGCAAGATACGCAGTATTTT.

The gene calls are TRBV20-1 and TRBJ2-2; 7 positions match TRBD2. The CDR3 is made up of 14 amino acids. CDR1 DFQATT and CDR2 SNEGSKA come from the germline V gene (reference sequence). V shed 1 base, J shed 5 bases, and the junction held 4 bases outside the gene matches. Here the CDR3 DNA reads TGCAGTGCTAGAGCCGTCGGGGGGACCGGGGAGCTGTTTTTT. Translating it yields CSARAVGGTGELFF.

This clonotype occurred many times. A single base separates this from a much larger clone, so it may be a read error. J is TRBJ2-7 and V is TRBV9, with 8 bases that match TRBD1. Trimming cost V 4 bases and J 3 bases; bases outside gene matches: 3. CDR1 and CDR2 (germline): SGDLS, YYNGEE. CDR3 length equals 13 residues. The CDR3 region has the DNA TGTGCCAGCAGCCGAGGACAGGGCTACGAGCAGTACTTC. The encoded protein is CASSRGQGYEQYF.

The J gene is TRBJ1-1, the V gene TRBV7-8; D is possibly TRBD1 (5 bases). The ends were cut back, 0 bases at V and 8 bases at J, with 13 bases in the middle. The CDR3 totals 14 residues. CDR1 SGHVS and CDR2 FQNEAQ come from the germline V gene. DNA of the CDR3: TGTGCCAGCAGCTTAGCGGTGGGACCTAGGGAAGCTTTCTTT. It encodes CASSLAVGPREAFF.

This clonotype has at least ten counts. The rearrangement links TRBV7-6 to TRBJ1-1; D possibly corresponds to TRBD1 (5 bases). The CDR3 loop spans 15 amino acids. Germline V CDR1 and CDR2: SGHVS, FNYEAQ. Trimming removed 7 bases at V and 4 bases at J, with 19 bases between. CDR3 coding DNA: TGTGCCAGCACCCAGGGACCCGACAGTACCACTGAAGCTTTCTTT. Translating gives CASTQGPDSTTEAFF.

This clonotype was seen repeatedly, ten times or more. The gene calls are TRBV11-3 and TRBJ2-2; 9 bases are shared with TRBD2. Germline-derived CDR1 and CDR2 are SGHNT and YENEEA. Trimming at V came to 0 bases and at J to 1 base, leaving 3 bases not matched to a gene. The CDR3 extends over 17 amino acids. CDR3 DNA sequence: TGTGCCAGCAGCTTAGAAGAACTAGCGGGGAACACCGGGGAGCTGTTTTTT. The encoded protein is CASSLEELAGNTGELFF. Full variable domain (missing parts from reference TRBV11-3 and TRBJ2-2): EAGVVQSPRYKIIEKKQPVAFWCNPISGHNTLYWYLQNLGQGPELLIRYENEEAVDDSQLPKDRFSAERLKGVDSTLKIQPAELGDSAVYLCASSLEELAGNTGELFFGEGSRLTVL.

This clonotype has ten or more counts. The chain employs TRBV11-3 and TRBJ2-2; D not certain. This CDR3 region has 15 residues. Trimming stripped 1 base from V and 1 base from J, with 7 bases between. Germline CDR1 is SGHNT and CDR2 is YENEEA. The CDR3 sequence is CASSLGVGNTGELFF. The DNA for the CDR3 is TGTGCCAGCAGCTTAGGGGTCGGGAACACCGGGGAGCTGTTTTTT.

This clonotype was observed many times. The CDR3 bases are TGTGCCAGCGGTCTGAATAGCGGATCCACCGGGGAGCTGTTTTTT. It translates to CASGLNSGSTGELFF. The chain links TRBV28 to TRBJ2-2; the D gene is possibly TRBD2 (6 bases). This CDR3 spans 15 amino acids. From germline, CDR1 is MDHEN and CDR2 SYDVKM. Trimming removed 8 bases from V and 4 bases from J, with 17 bases in between.

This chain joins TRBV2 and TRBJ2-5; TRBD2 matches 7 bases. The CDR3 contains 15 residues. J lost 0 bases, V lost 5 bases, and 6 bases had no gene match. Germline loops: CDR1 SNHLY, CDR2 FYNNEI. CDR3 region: CASSTGTTNQETQYF. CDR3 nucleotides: TGTGCCAGCAGTACCGGGACTACCAACCAAGAGACCCAGTACTTC.

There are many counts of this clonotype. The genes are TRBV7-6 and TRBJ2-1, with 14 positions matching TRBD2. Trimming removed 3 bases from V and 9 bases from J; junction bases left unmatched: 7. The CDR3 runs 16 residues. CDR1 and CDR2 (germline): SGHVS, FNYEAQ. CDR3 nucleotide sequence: TGTGCCAGCAGCTTCGCGACTAGCGGGGGGGCCGTTGAGCAGTTCTTC. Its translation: CASSFATSGGAVEQFF. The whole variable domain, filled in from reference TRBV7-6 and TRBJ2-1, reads GAGVSQSPRYKVTKRGQDVALRCDPISGHVSLYWYRQALGQGPEFLTYFNYEAQQDKSGLPNDRFSAERPEGSISTLTIQRTEQRDSAMYRCASSFATSGGAVEQFFGPGTRLTVL.

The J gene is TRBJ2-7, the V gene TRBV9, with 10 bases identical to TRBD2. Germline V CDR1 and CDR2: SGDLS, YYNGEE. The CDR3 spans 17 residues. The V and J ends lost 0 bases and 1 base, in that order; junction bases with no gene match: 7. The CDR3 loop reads CASSVAPTSGFSYEQYF. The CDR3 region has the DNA TGTGCCAGCAGCGTAGCCCCGACTAGCGGGTTTTCCTACGAGCAGTACTTC. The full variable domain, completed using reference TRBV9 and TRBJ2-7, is DSGVTQTPKHLITATGQRVTLRCSPRSGDLSVYWYQQSLDQGLQFLIQYYNGEERAKGNILERFSAQQFPDLHSELNLSSLELGDSALYFCASSVAPTSGFSYEQYFGPGTRLTVT.

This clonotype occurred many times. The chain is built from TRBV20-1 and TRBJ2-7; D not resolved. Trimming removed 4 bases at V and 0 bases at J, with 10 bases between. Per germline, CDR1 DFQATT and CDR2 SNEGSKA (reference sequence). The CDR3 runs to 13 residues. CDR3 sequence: CSAKTAYSYEQYF. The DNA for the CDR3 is TGCAGTGCTAAAACAGCTTACTCCTACGAGCAGTACTTC.

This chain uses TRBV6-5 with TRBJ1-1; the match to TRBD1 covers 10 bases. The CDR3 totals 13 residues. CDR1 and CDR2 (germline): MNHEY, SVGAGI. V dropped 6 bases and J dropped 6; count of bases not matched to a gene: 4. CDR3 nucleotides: TGTGCCAGCAGCCAAGGGACAGGGGCTGAAGCTTTCTTT. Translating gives CASSQGTGAEAFF.

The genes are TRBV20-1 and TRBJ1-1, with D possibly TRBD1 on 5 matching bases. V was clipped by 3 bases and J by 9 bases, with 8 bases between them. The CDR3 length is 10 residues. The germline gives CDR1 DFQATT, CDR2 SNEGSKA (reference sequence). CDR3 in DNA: TGCAGTGCTAGTCTGGGGCAAGCTTTCTTT. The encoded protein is CSASLGQAFF.

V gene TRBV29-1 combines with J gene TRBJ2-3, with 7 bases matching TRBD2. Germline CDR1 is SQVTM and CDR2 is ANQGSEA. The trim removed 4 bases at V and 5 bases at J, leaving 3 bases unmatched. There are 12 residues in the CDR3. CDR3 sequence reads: CSVGGGGDTQYF. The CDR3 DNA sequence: TGCAGCGTTGGGGGGGGTGGAGATACGCAGTATTTT.

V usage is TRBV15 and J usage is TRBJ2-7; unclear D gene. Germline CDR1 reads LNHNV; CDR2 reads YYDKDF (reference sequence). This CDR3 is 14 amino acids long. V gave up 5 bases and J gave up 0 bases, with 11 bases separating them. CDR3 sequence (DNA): TGTGCCACCAGCCCCTTGGCCAGCTCCTACGAGCAGTACTTC. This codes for CATSPLASSYEQYF.

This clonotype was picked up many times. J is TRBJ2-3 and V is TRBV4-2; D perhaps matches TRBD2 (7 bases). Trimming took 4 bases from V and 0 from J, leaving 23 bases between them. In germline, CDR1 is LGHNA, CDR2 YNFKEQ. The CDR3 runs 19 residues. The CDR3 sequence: CASSLKSVRGGASTDTQYF. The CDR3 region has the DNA TGTGCCAGCAGCCTGAAGAGTGTGAGGGGGGGTGCTAGCACAGATACGCAGTATTTT.

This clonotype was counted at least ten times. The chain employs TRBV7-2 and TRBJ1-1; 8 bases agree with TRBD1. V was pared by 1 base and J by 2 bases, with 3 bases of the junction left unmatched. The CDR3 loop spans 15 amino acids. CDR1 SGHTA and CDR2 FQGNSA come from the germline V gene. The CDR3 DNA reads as TGTGCCAGCAGCTTAGTCGGACAGGGTAACACTGAAGCTTTCTTT. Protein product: CASSLVGQGNTEAFF.

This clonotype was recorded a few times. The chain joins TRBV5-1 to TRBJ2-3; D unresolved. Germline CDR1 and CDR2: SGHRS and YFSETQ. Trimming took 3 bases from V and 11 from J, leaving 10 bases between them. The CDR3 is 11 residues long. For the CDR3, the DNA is TGCGCCAGCAGCTCCAAAAGCGTGCAGTATTTT. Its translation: CASSSKSVQYF.

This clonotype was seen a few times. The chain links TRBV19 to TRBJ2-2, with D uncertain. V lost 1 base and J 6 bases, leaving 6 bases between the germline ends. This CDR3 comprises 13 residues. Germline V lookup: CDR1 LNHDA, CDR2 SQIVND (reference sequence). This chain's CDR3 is CASSIAVAGELFF. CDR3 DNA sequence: TGTGCCAGTAGTATAGCGGTGGCCGGGGAGCTGTTTTTT. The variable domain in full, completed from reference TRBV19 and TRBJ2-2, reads DGGITQSPKYLFRKEGQNVTLSCEQNLNHDAMYWYRQDPGQGLRLIYYSQIVNDFQKGDIAEGYSVSREKKESFPLTVTSAQKNPTAFYLCASSIAVAGELFFGEGSRLTVL.

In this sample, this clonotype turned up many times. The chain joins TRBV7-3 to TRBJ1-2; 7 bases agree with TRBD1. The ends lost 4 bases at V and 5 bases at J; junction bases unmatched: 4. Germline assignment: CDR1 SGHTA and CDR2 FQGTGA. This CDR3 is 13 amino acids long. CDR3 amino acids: CASSSPGQYGYTF. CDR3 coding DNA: TGTGCCAGCAGCTCCCCGGGACAGTATGGCTACACCTTC.